These 7 T cell receptor beta chains were sequenced from one sample in a study of blood T cell repertoires in COVID-19. Some clones are missing from TCRdb's copy, which holds only in-frame ones; the method was immunoSEQ multiplex PCR. The table includes about 110,000 clones, 75% to 90% detected once. Material: peripheral blood. The receptors stem from a man between 65 and 85 years old with acute or convalescent COVID-19.

In its sample, this clone was seen once. Other nucleotide sequences in the sample specify the same CDR3. The chain recombines TRBV5-6 with TRBJ1-2; tentatively, D is TRBD1 (5 bases). Trimming left V 0 bases short and J 2 bases short, with 5 bases between. The CDR3 runs 13 residues. Germline V gene data show CDR1 as SGHDT and CDR2 as YYEEEE. The CDR3 spells CASSLDRNYGYTF. CDR3 DNA: TGTGCCAGCAGCTTGGACAGGAACTATGGCTACACCTTC.

The J gene is TRBJ1-1, the V gene TRBV7-8; no clear D gene. Per the germline V gene, CDR1 is SGHVS and CDR2 is FQNEAQ. The V end was cut by 5 bases, the J end by 4 bases, with 11 bases between. CDR3 length: 13 amino acids. Here the CDR3 reads CASSEDIRTEAFF. The CDR3 nucleotides are TGTGCCAGCAGCGAAGACATTCGCACTGAAGCTTTCTTT.

This clone was counted a few times. The rearrangement links TRBV5-1 to TRBJ2-7, with 8 bases aligning to TRBD1. V shed 4 bases, J shed 4 bases, and the junction held 7 bases outside the gene matches. The CDR3 has 14 amino acids. The V gene's germline CDR1 is SGHRS and CDR2 YFSETQ. The CDR3 DNA sequence: TGCGCCAGCAGCGTGACAGGGGAAAGGTACGAGCAGTACTTC. This sequence encodes CASSVTGERYEQYF.

V gene TRBV5-1 combines with J gene TRBJ2-2; the match to TRBD1 covers 8 bases. The CDR3 loop spans 17 amino acids. V shed 4 bases and J 7 bases; nucleotides not matched to a gene: 15. The germline gives CDR1 SGHRS, CDR2 YFSETQ. The CDR3 reads CASSRQGSGGQSGELFF. CDR3 in DNA: TGCGCCAGCAGCCGACAGGGGTCAGGGGGACAAAGCGGGGAGCTGTTTTTT.

This clone has a handful of counts. This chain links TRBV6-5 with TRBJ1-1; TRBD1 might be the D (6 bases). Germline loops: CDR1 MNHEY, CDR2 SVGAGI. V was shortened by 5 bases and J by 3 bases, with 16 bases between the two germline ends. The CDR3 runs to 15 residues. CDR3 DNA: TGTGCCAGCAGTAATACGGGGGGCGCGTACACTGAAGCTTTCTTT. Amino acid sequence: CASSNTGGAYTEAFF.

V and J are TRBV5-1 and TRBJ1-5, with 10 bases matching TRBD1. This CDR3 has 16 amino acids. V lost 0 bases and J lost 2; bases outside the gene matches: 2. In germline, CDR1 is SGHRS, CDR2 YFSETQ. The CDR3 bases are TGCGCCAGCAGCTTGGACGGGACAGGGGGCAATCAGCCCCAGCATTTT. Translating gives CASSLDGTGGNQPQHF. Supplemented by reference TRBV5-1 and TRBJ1-5, the full variable domain reads KAGVTQTPRYLIKTRGQQVTLSCSPISGHRSVSWYQQTPGQGLQFLFEYFSETQRNKGNFPGRFSGRQFSNSRSEMNVSTLELGDSALYLCASSLDGTGGNQPQHFGDGTRLSIL.

This chain links TRBV30 with TRBJ2-1; TRBD2 aligns across 10 bases. V trimming: 2 bases; J trimming: 5 bases; junction bases outside the gene matches: 3. CDR3 length: 14 residues. Germline V gives CDR1 GTSNPN, CDR2 SVGIG (reference sequence). The chain's CDR3 is CAWSRTSGNNEQFF. In nucleotides, the CDR3 is TGTGCCTGGAGTAGGACTAGCGGAAACAATGAGCAGTTCTTC.